This T cell receptor (beta chain) was recorded in a study of T cells in women clearing cervical HPV infection. Overall study findings and caveats: TRBV6-7 abundance was lower in cases than controls (around 0.11% versus 0.15%).

The CDR3 covers 17 residues. Germline V gene lookup returns CDR1 LGHDT and CDR2 YNNKEL (reference sequence). V lost 1 base and J lost 1, with 14 bases in between. Average input was approximately 1,200 ng genomic DNA for immunoSEQ TCR beta CDR3 amplification. Produced via immunoSEQ multiplex PCR; TCRdb's table is partial and in-frame only. Its table records 15,000 to 20,000 clones. Each participant carried one incident cervical HPV16 infection only. Dot-blot hybridization genotyped cervical HPV amplified with MY09/MY11 PCR. Turning to this clone: What it binds is not known. The read ends 3 residues before the CDR3 terminus; that terminus is restored from the germline J gene. The same CDR3 can be traced to other DNA sequences in this sample.

The chain joins TRBV3-1 (or the pseudogene TRBV3-2) to TRBJ2-4, with D tentatively TRBD2 (7 bases). This receptor was taken from a woman between 18 and 69 years old with a cervical HPV16 infection that either progressed to CIN3+ or cleared (not recorded which). The source material was blood buffy coat. This chain's CDR3 is CASSQVGGAGAKNIQYF. The part of the CDR3 DNA that was read is TGTGCCAGCAGCCAAGTGGGGGGGGCCGGGGCCAAAAACATT.